This is a list of T cell receptor beta chains from one sample in a study of CD8 T cells in ankylosing spondylitis. TCRdb re-derived calls from the 5' RACE reads in MiXCR, one entry per CDR3 protein. In the table there are about 24,000 distinct CDR3 sequences, less than 20% of which are singletons. Sequenced input: blood. These receptors all stem from a male donor with ankylosing spondylitis or in good health (not recorded which). CDR3s include the opening cysteine and the closing phenylalanine or tryptophan. A D gene is named only where the DNA matches it firmly. The size entry is marked missing in some rows and otherwise reads once, few, many or a size class.

TRBJ2-5 | - | TRBV10-3 | - | TGTGCCATCAGTGAGTCGTTGGGTGAAGAGACCCAGTACTTC | CAISESLGEETQYF
TRBJ1-1 | TRBD1 | TRBV5-1 | many | TGCGCCAGCAGCGACACAGGGGGAGGTTGGACTGAAGCTTTCTTT | CASSDTGGGWTEAFF
TRBJ1-4 | - | TRBV28 | - | TGTGCCAGCAGTCAGCGGGCGGCTAATGAAAAACTGTTTTTT | CASSQRAANEKLFF
TRBJ1-1 | - | TRBV7-2 | few | TGTGCCAGCAGCTCCAGGGGCCTGAGCACTGAAGCTTTCTTT | CASSSRGLSTEAFF
TRBJ2-1 | TRBD2 | TRBV13 | - | TGTGCCAGCAGCCCCCCGGGACTAGCGGGAGGATTCGATGAGCAGTTCTTC | CASSPPGLAGGFDEQFF
TRBJ2-3 | TRBD2 | TRBV10-2 | - | TGCGCCACCGCTCGACTAGCGGGAGCAGATACGCAGTATTTT | CATARLAGADTQYF
TRBJ1-5 | TRBD1 | TRBV6-5 | few | TGTGCCAGCAGTAGGGACAGGGATCAGCCCCAGCATTTT | CASSRDRDQPQHF
TRBJ1-2 | - | TRBV4-2 | - | TGTGCCAGCAGCCAAGAGGATGGCAAACCTTATGGCTACACCTTC | CASSQEDGKPYGYTF
TRBJ2-7 | TRBD2 | TRBV5-1 | many | TGCGCCAGCAGCCCCGGGGGGGGGCCCTTCGAGCAGTACTTC | CASSPGGGPFEQYF
TRBJ2-1 | TRBD2 | TRBV12-3/TRBV12-4 | few | TGTGCCAGCAGCCCGACATCCGGGGGGGCCCTGGATGAGCAGTTCTTC | CASSPTSGGALDEQFF
TRBJ1-1 | - | TRBV5-1 | many | TGCGCCAGCAGACATACAGGGATCACTGAAGCTTTCTTT | CASRHTGITEAFF
TRBJ2-1 | - | TRBV2 | few | TGTGCCAGACAACGTCAACTAGGGGCGGGTTACAATGAGCAGTTCTTC | CARQRQLGAGYNEQFF
TRBJ2-2 | - | TRBV27 | - | TGTGCCAGCAGTTTCCCGAACACCGGGGAGCTGTTTTTT | CASSFPNTGELFF
TRBJ2-1 | - | TRBV9 | - | TGTGCCAGCAGCGTAGCTGCGGGCTCCTACAATGAGCAGTTCTTC | CASSVAAGSYNEQFF
TRBJ1-1 | TRBD1 | TRBV24-1 | many | TGTGCCACCAGTGATTCACAGGGGCCTGAAGCTTTCTTT | CATSDSQGPEAFF
TRBJ2-7 | TRBD2 | TRBV28 | few | TGTGCCACAGCGGGGGGACTAGCGGGAGGATTGGGCTACGAGCAGTACTTC | CATAGGLAGGLGYEQYF
TRBJ2-1 | - | TRBV28 | - | TGTGCCAGCACCAACCCCCCCTACCGGCTTGAGCAGTTCTTC | CASTNPPYRLEQFF
TRBJ2-1 | - | TRBV11-3 | few | TGTGCCAGCGGCCCCACTACCAATGAGCAGTTCTTC | CASGPTTNEQFF
TRBJ1-1 | - | TRBV11-3 | - | TGTGCCAGCAGCATGACGCAGGGAGAAGCTTTCTTT | CASSMTQGEAFF
TRBJ2-1 | - | TRBV6-2/TRBV6-3 | many | TGTGCCAGCACTCAACACCTAGATCGTGAGCAGTTCTTC | CASTQHLDREQFF
TRBJ2-1 | TRBD1 | TRBV29-1 | few | TGCAGCGTTTCAGGGGGCTCCCGCTACAATGAGCAGTTCTTC | CSVSGGSRYNEQFF
TRBJ2-1 | - | TRBV7-2 | many | TGTGCCAGCAGCTTAGCGCTTAATGTACAGGTTAATGAGCAGTTCTTC | CASSLALNVQVNEQFF
TRBJ1-5 | - | TRBV9 | - | TGTGCCAGCAGCGTAGGAGGGCCCGGTCAGCCCCAGCATTTT | CASSVGGPGQPQHF
TRBJ2-2 | - | TRBV20-1 | many | TGCAGTGCTCAATCGGGCGGTACCCCCGGGGAGCTGTTTTTT | CSAQSGGTPGELFF
TRBJ2-5 | TRBD1 | TRBV7-2 | few | TGTGCCAGCAGCTTAGGAGGGACAGGGTCCCAAGAGACCCAGTACTTC | CASSLGGTGSQETQYF
TRBJ2-3 | - | TRBV28 | - | TGTGCCAGCAGTTTATACGGTAGTGGGGTCGATCGCACAGATACGCAGTATTTT | CASSLYGSGVDRTDTQYF
TRBJ1-1 | TRBD1 | TRBV7-2 | many | TGTGCCAGCAGCTGGGACAGATGGAACACTGAAGCTTTCTTT | CASSWDRWNTEAFF
TRBJ2-2 | - | TRBV21-1 | many | TGTGCCAGCACCACTAAAGACCGAACCGGGGAGCTGTTTTTT | CASTTKDRTGELFF
TRBJ1-4 | - | TRBV29-1 | - | TGCAGCGTGTCCGCCGGCGCGGATGAAAAACTGTTTTTT | CSVSAGADEKLFF
TRBJ2-1 | - | TRBV12-3/TRBV12-4 | many | TGTGCCAGCAGTTTTCGGAAGCGGAGCTCCTACAATGAGCAGTTCTTC | CASSFRKRSSYNEQFF
TRBJ2-5 | TRBD2 | TRBV29-1 | many | TGCAGCGGGCGGACTAGCGGGGGAGAGACCCAGTACTTC | CSGRTSGGETQYF
TRBJ2-2 | TRBD1 | TRBV5-1 | many | TGCGCCAGCAGCACGGACAGGGCGGACACCGGGGAGCTGTTTTTT | CASSTDRADTGELFF
TRBJ2-1 | TRBD2 | TRBV7-9 | - | TGTGCCAGCAGGTTTAGCGGGGGGGGGCCCTACAATGAGCAGTTCTTC | CASRFSGGGPYNEQFF
TRBJ2-1 | TRBD1 | TRBV10-3 | - | TGTGCCATCAGTGAACCGGACAGGGACAATGAGCAGTTCTTC | CAISEPDRDNEQFF
TRBJ1-1 | - | TRBV7-8 | - | TGTGCCAGCAGCTCAACAAGACAAGATTTGAACACTGAAGCTTTCTTT | CASSSTRQDLNTEAFF
TRBJ2-3 | - | TRBV6-2/TRBV6-3 | - | TGTGCCAGCAGTTACTCCTGGGACAGAGGACTAGTTTCAGATACGCAGTATTTT | CASSYSWDRGLVSDTQYF
TRBJ2-3 | - | TRBV12-3/TRBV12-4 | - | TGTGCCAGCAGCGAACTAAATGGGGGCGATACGCAGTATTTT | CASSELNGGDTQYF
TRBJ2-1 | - | TRBV28 | few | TGTGCCAGCAGCTCTACCAAAAAGGGCCGGGGTGAGCAGTTCTTC | CASSSTKKGRGEQFF
TRBJ1-1 | - | TRBV18 | few | TGTGCCAGCTCACCCGGTCTGGGGGAGGACACTGAAGCTTTCTTT | CASSPGLGEDTEAFF
TRBJ1-4 | - | TRBV7-2 | few | TGTGCCAGCAGCTTAACTACAACTAATGAAAAACTGTTTTTT | CASSLTTTNEKLFF
TRBJ2-1 | - | TRBV7-9 | few | TGTGCCAGCAGTCCACGGGGAAGCTCCTACAATGAGCAGTTCTTC | CASSPRGSSYNEQFF
TRBJ2-3 | - | TRBV5-1 | - | TGCGCCAGCAGCTTCGGACCTCGGATTGATACGCAGTATTTT | CASSFGPRIDTQYF
TRBJ2-2 | - | TRBV11-1 | many | TGTGCCAGCAGCCAAGGGCGGGGAACCGGGGAGCTGTTTTTT | CASSQGRGTGELFF
TRBJ2-2 | TRBD2 | TRBV28 | - | TGTGCCAGCAGTTTGGTAAAAGCGGGGGTGAACACCGGGGAGCTGTTTTTT | CASSLVKAGVNTGELFF
TRBJ2-1 | - | TRBV28 | few | TGTGCCAGCAGACCGGGACCCCTAGTTGAGCAGTTCTTC | CASRPGPLVEQFF